The 26 T cell receptor beta chains below all came from one sample that was sequenced in a study of blood T cell repertoires in COVID-19. The protocol was immunoSEQ multiplex PCR, while the TCRdb copy is restricted to in-frame clones and leaves out a portion. This table has 170,000 or so clones, 80% to 90% appearing once. The sample taken for sequencing was peripheral blood. The receptors were sampled from a young woman who had recovered from COVID-19.

The count of this clone is one. The CDR3 is CASSGYRDSTDTQYF. CDR3 DNA sequence: TGTGCCAGCAGCGGGTACAGGGATAGCACAGATACGCAGTATTTT. The chain joins TRBV9 to TRBJ2-3, with D possibly matching TRBD1 (6 bases). Trimming removed 3 bases from V and 0 bases from J, with 11 bases in between. From germline, CDR1 is SGDLS and CDR2 YYNGEE. CDR3 length equals 15 residues.

The rearrangement links TRBV2 to TRBJ1-3; the D is unclear. Germline V lookup: CDR1 SNHLY, CDR2 FYNNEI. This CDR3 contains 14 residues. Trimming took 6 bases from V and 0 from J, leaving 9 bases between them. In DNA, the CDR3 is TGTGCCAGCAGGGAGGGCTACTCTGGAAACACCATATATTTT. This sequence encodes CASREGYSGNTIYF.

The chain recombines TRBV2 with TRBJ2-1, with 10 bases aligning to TRBD2. CDR3 length: 16 residues. Unmatched junction bases numbered 8, after V lost 7 bases and J lost 2 bases. Germline CDR1 SNHLY, CDR2 FYNNEI. The CDR3, as DNA: TGTGCCAGCACCATAACTAGCGGGGTAACCTACAATGAGCAGTTCTTC. Translating it yields CASTITSGVTYNEQFF.

The chain joins TRBV11-2 to TRBJ2-1, with TRBD2 identical over 9 bases. Per germline, CDR1 SGHAT and CDR2 FQNNGV. V lost 1 base to trimming and J lost 10 bases; unmatched junction nucleotides: 8. The CDR3 consists of 15 residues. The CDR3 spells CASSLGASGTGEQFF. CDR3 sequence (DNA): TGTGCCAGCAGCTTAGGTGCTAGCGGGACGGGGGAGCAGTTCTTC.

This clone has a single count. J is TRBJ2-7 and V is TRBV7-2; 8 bases line up with TRBD1. In germline, CDR1 is SGHTA, CDR2 FQGNSA. The V segment lost 3 bases and the J segment 1 base; nucleotides outside the gene matches: 2. The CDR3 runs 14 residues. The CDR3 protein is CASSFQGASYEQYF. Here the CDR3 DNA reads TGTGCCAGCAGCTTCCAGGGGGCTTCCTACGAGCAGTACTTC.

In this sample, this clone turned up many times. The V gene is TRBV4-3, the J gene TRBJ1-2; 8 positions match TRBD1. Germline CDR1 and CDR2: LGHNA and YSLEER. J lost 7 bases, V lost 2 bases, and 6 bases had no gene match. This CDR3 spans 14 amino acids. This chain's CDR3 is CASSQQGASAGYTF. DNA for the CDR3: TGCGCCAGCAGCCAACAGGGGGCGTCTGCTGGCTACACCTTC.

The chain recombines TRBV14 with TRBJ2-5, with D uncertain. The V end was cut by 4 bases, the J end by 5 bases, with 20 bases between. The CDR3 has 16 amino acids. Per germline, CDR1 SGHDN and CDR2 FVKESK. CDR3 coding DNA: TGTGCCAGCAGCCCCCTGGTGGGCATCGGTTCGGAGACCCAGTACTTC. Translating gives CASSPLVGIGSETQYF.

This CDR3 is CASSLRKSSYEQYV. Here the CDR3 DNA reads TGTGCCAGCAGCCTAAGAAAGAGTTCCTACGAGCAGTACGTC. V is TRBV14 and J is TRBJ2-7, with D unclear. The CDR3 spans 14 residues. Germline values: CDR1 SGHDN, CDR2 FVKESK. Trimming took 4 bases from V and 1 from J, leaving 11 bases between them.

The genes are TRBV3-1 (or the pseudogene TRBV3-2) and TRBJ2-7, with D perhaps matching TRBD1 (5 bases). V was trimmed by 4 bases and J by 7 bases, leaving 23 bases between them. The CDR3 runs 16 residues. CDR1 and CDR2 (germline): LGHDT, YNNKEL (reference sequence). The CDR3 DNA is TGTGCCAGCAGCCCCGAAGTACAGGTTTCCCCCGGTGAGCAGTACTTC. Amino acids: CASSPEVQVSPGEQYF.

This clone came up once. The chain is built from TRBV15 and TRBJ2-1; 10 bases fit TRBD2. Trimming removed 5 bases from V and 5 bases from J; junction bases left unmatched: 12. Germline V gene sequence: CDR1 LNHNV, CDR2 YYDKDF (reference sequence). The CDR3 is 17 amino acids. CDR3 in DNA: TGTGCCACCAGCGCCACCTGGGGAGCGGGGGGGCACAATGAGCAGTTCTTC. This codes for CATSATWGAGGHNEQFF.

The gene calls are TRBV5-1 and TRBJ2-3; TRBD2 might be the D (6 bases). Germline V gene lookup returns CDR1 SGHRS and CDR2 YFSETQ. The CDR3 is made up of 14 amino acids. V lost 3 bases, J lost 1 base, and 9 bases lay in between. CDR3 coding DNA: TGCGCCAGCAGCTCCCCTAGCGGCACAGATACGCAGTATTTT. This sequence encodes CASSSPSGTDTQYF.

The V and J genes are TRBV3-1 (or the pseudogene TRBV3-2) and TRBJ1-2; D uncertain. V gave up 4 bases and J gave up 4 bases, with 13 bases separating them. The CDR3 runs 14 residues. The germline gives CDR1 LGHDT, CDR2 YNNKEL (reference sequence). The CDR3 sequence is CASSLDLTSYGYTF. The CDR3 DNA reads TGTGCCAGCAGCCTTGACTTGACGAGCTATGGCTACACCTTC.

The V and J genes are TRBV7-9 and TRBJ1-2; D remains unclear. The CDR3 has 15 residues. V lost 0 bases, J lost 7 bases, and 15 bases lay in between. The germline V gene encodes CDR1 SEHNR and CDR2 FQNEAQ (reference sequence). The CDR3 protein is CASSLAGFREGGYTF. The DNA for the CDR3 is TGTGCCAGCAGCTTAGCTGGTTTCCGGGAGGGTGGCTACACCTTC.

V usage is TRBV10-3 and J usage is TRBJ2-7, with 12 nucleotides matching TRBD2. Germline CDR1 is ENHRY and CDR2 is SYGVKD. V lost 3 bases to trimming and J lost 3 bases; unmatched junction nucleotides: 6. The CDR3 extends over 16 amino acids. The CDR3 here is CAISDRRLAGVYEQYF. The CDR3 DNA reads as TGTGCCATCAGTGATCGGAGACTAGCGGGGGTCTACGAGCAGTACTTC.

The CDR3 loop reads CASSDSGDSPGVNEQFF. The CDR3 DNA reads as TGTGCCAGCAGTGACTCAGGGGACAGCCCAGGGGTCAATGAGCAGTTCTTC. The rearrangement links TRBV6-4 to TRBJ2-1; 7 bases line up with TRBD1. The germline gives CDR1 MRHNA, CDR2 SNTAGT. Trimming at V came to 0 bases and at J to 6 bases, leaving 11 bases not matched to a gene. The CDR3 spans 17 residues.

This rearrangement joins TRBV20-1 to TRBJ1-2; D is unresolved. This CDR3 has 11 residues. Trimming left V 4 bases short and J 1 base short, with 4 bases between. Germline-derived CDR1 and CDR2 are DFQATT and SNEGSKA (reference sequence). The DNA of the CDR3 is TGCAGTGCTACCTTTAACTATGGCTACACCTTC. Translation gives CSATFNYGYTF.

Here the CDR3 DNA reads TGTGCCAGCAGTTACTCCAGGGACAGACCAATGGAATACTATGGCTACACCTTC. Its translation is CASSYSRDRPMEYYGYTF. This chain joins TRBV6-2 or TRBV6-3 and TRBJ1-2, with TRBD1 matching over 7 bases. V lost 0 bases and J lost 3; bases outside the gene matches: 13. The germline gives CDR1 MNHEY, CDR2 SVGEGT. CDR3 size: 18 residues.

The J gene is TRBJ2-1, the V gene TRBV7-2; possibly TRBD2 for D (5 bases). Germline V gives CDR1 SGHTA, CDR2 FQGNSA. Deletions cut 3 bases from V and 13 bases from J, with 19 bases between. There are 14 residues in the CDR3. As DNA, the CDR3 is TGTGCCAGCAGCTTCGGGCTTAGCGTCCCCCTTCAGTTCTTC. Its protein is CASSFGLSVPLQFF. Using reference TRBV7-2 and TRBJ2-1 for the parts outside the CDR3, the full variable domain is GAGVSQSPSNKVTEKGKDVELRCDPISGHTALYWYRQSLGQGLEFLIYFQGNSAPDKSGLPSDRFSAERTGGSVSTLTIQRTQQEDSAVYLCASSFGLSVPLQFFGPGTRLTVL.

The V gene is TRBV2, the J gene TRBJ1-5; a weak D match, TRBD1 (6 bases). CDR3 length: 14 residues. CDR1 is SNHLY, CDR2 FYNNEI, per germline. V was clipped by 4 bases and J by 7 bases, with 14 bases between them. The CDR3: CASSGSGGRQPQHF. CDR3 bases: TGTGCCAGCAGTGGGTCGGGGGGCCGGCAGCCCCAGCATTTT.

A single count supports this clone. Here the CDR3 reads CASSKRGEGHTEAFF. The CDR3 DNA follows: TGTGCCAGCAGCAAAAGGGGGGAGGGGCACACTGAAGCTTTCTTT. The chain links TRBV21-1 to TRBJ1-1. TRBV21-1 is a listed pseudogene. The length of the CDR3 is 15 residues.

The V call is TRBV6-6, the J call TRBJ2-7, with 15 bases that match TRBD2. Trimming took 6 bases from V and 3 from J; bases not matched to a gene: 6. Germline V gene data show CDR1 as MNHNY and CDR2 as SVGAGI (reference sequence). This CDR3 comprises 16 residues. CDR3 in amino acids: CASSGTSGGTFYEQYF. CDR3 sequence (DNA): TGTGCCAGCAGCGGGACTAGCGGGGGGACCTTCTACGAGCAGTACTTC.

The chain carries TRBV28 and TRBJ2-3, with 8 positions matching TRBD1. Germline V gives CDR1 MDHEN, CDR2 SYDVKM. The CDR3 loop spans 17 amino acids. Trimming took 4 bases from V and 0 from J; bases not matched to a gene: 9. CDR3 region: CASSSLRTGRSTDTQYF. CDR3 coding DNA: TGTGCCAGCAGTTCCCTTAGGACAGGGCGGAGCACAGATACGCAGTATTTT.

The genes are TRBV4-3 and TRBJ2-5; D ambiguous. This CDR3 region has 14 residues. The V end lost 1 base, the J end lost 0 bases, and 6 bases lay between the germline ends. Germline lookup yields CDR1 LGHNA and CDR2 YSLEER. As DNA, the CDR3 is TGCGCCAGCAGCCAAGGGGCGTACCAAGAGACCCAGTACTTC. It codes for CASSQGAYQETQYF.

The V and J genes are TRBV6-5 and TRBJ2-7; 9 positions agree with TRBD1. Trimming at V came to 7 bases and at J to 6 bases, leaving 10 bases not matched to a gene. The CDR3 loop spans 14 amino acids. Germline V gene lookup returns CDR1 MNHEY and CDR2 SVGAGI. The DNA for the CDR3 is TGTGCCAGCAACCCCCGGGACAGGGTCCGCGAGCAGTACGTC. This gives the protein CASNPRDRVREQYV.

This chain links TRBV4-1 with TRBJ1-1, with TRBD1 identical over 8 bases. Trimming cost V 0 bases and J 1 base; bases outside gene matches: 1. In germline, CDR1 is MGHRA, CDR2 YSYEKL. The CDR3 has 15 amino acids. CDR3 nucleotides: TGCGCCAGCAGCCAAGACCAGGGGGCGAACACTGAAGCTTTCTTT. This sequence encodes CASSQDQGANTEAFF.

This clone has just a few counts. V gene TRBV2 combines with J gene TRBJ1-2, with 7 bases aligning to TRBD1. Germline assignment: CDR1 SNHLY and CDR2 FYNNEI. CDR3 size: 16 residues. The J segment lost 2 bases and the V segment lost 3 bases, leaving 9 bases of the junction unmatched. CDR3 sequence reads: CASSDKGAGANYGYTF. The CDR3 DNA reads TGTGCCAGCAGTGACAAGGGGGCAGGGGCAAACTATGGCTACACCTTC.